The 26 T cell receptor beta chains below all came from one sample that was sequenced in a study of T cell repertoires in cytomegalovirus infection. These receptors have no identified antigens. TCRdb re-called the reads through MiXCR, storing one row per CDR3 protein. The sample lists a few hundred thousand distinct CDR3 sequences; about two fifths were seen once. Sequencing was performed on cultured PBMCs, taken from culture after CMV antigen stimulation. These receptors all stem from a human donor in good health (CMV status not recorded). Some clones in this sample may be carry-over from other donors' samples.

This clonotype was recorded only once. V gene TRBV19 combines with J gene TRBJ1-5; D is unresolved. CDR3 length equals 19 residues. Trimming removed 6 bases at V and 2 bases at J, with 26 bases between. From germline, CDR1 is LNHDA and CDR2 SQIVND (reference sequence). For the CDR3, the DNA is TGTGCCAGTAGCCACCCCCGGGGTCTCCGCGATACGGGCAATCAGCCCCAGCATTTT. This sequence encodes CASSHPRGLRDTGNQPQHF.

The rearrangement links TRBV11-2 to TRBJ2-7; TRBD2 aligns across 7 bases. CDR3 size: 16 residues. Germline loops: CDR1 SGHAT, CDR2 FQNNGV. With 0 bases clipped from V and 4 bases from J, the junction kept 9 bases outside the gene matches. CDR3 sequence: CASSLDFGASGYEQYF. The CDR3 bases are TGTGCCAGCAGCTTAGATTTCGGTGCTAGCGGATACGAGCAGTACTTC.

The rearrangement uses TRBV10-3 and TRBJ2-3; D is undetermined. The CDR3 sequence is 13 residues long. V shed 5 bases and J shed 2 bases, with 8 bases lying between them. Germline loops: CDR1 ENHRY, CDR2 SYGVKD. The CDR3 bases are TGTGCCATCAGTCGGCTTTTCACAGATACGCAGTATTTT. It specifies CAISRLFTDTQYF.

This clonotype was recorded at least ten times. The J gene is TRBJ1-2, the V gene TRBV7-2; tentatively, D is TRBD1 (5 bases). This CDR3 contains 13 residues. In germline, CDR1 is SGHTA, CDR2 FQGNSA. V lost 4 bases and J lost 2, with 8 bases in between. CDR3 nucleotide sequence: TGTGCCAGCAGCTCCGGGGGGAACTATGGCTACACCTTC. This codes for CASSSGGNYGYTF.

V usage is TRBV19 and J usage is TRBJ2-1; D is unclear. Germline CDR1 and CDR2: LNHDA and SQIVND (reference sequence). The CDR3 extends over 15 amino acids. Trimming shortened V by 5 bases and J by 0 bases, and 11 bases separated the two germline ends. The CDR3 here is CASSPEASSYNEQFF. Here the CDR3 DNA reads TGTGCCAGTAGTCCCGAGGCGAGCTCCTACAATGAGCAGTTCTTC.

V is TRBV7-2 and J is TRBJ2-7, with D unclear. The germline V and J ends were trimmed by 4 bases and 7 bases, with 11 bases remaining between them. Germline-derived CDR1 and CDR2 are SGHTA and FQGNSA. This CDR3 is 12 amino acids long. The DNA for the CDR3 is TGTGCCAGCAGCTCGCCTGGGTTGGAGCAGTACTTC. This sequence encodes CASSSPGLEQYF.

This chain uses TRBV11-2 with TRBJ2-1; perhaps TRBD2 as D (5 bases). Germline CDR1 is SGHAT and CDR2 is FQNNGV. Trimming took off 5 bases at V and 1 base at J, with 18 bases between the two ends. The CDR3 length is 17 residues. In DNA form, the CDR3 reads TGTGCCAGCAGCCTCCGCGAGCGGTTACTATCCTACAATGAGCAGTTCTTC. Translation: CASSLRERLLSYNEQFF.

The chain couples TRBV27 to TRBJ2-7; TRBD1 is a possible D gene (5 bases). The germline V and J ends were trimmed by 4 bases and 1 base, with 11 bases remaining between them. CDR1 and CDR2 from the germline V gene are MNHEY and SMNVEV (reference sequence). This CDR3 comprises 14 residues. The CDR3: CASSSWTNSYEQYF. In DNA, the CDR3 is TGTGCCAGCAGTTCCTGGACAAATTCCTACGAGCAGTACTTC.

This clonotype was counted at least ten times. The chain couples TRBV7-2 to TRBJ1-5; a weak D match, TRBD1 (5 bases). Per germline, CDR1 SGHTA and CDR2 FQGNSA. CDR3 length: 14 residues. V lost 5 bases to trimming and J lost 4 bases, with 12 bases between them. The CDR3 loop is CASSLNQGNQPQHF. For the CDR3, the DNA is TGTGCCAGCAGCCTGAATCAGGGAAATCAGCCCCAGCATTTT.

This chain joins TRBV6-6 and TRBJ2-2, with D possibly TRBD2 on 5 matching bases. Looked up from germline, CDR1 is MNHNY and CDR2 is SVGAGI (reference sequence). Trimming removed 7 bases at V and 2 bases at J, with 11 bases between. CDR3 length: 14 amino acids. The CDR3 loop is CASTGRYNTGELFF. CDR3 DNA sequence: TGTGCCAGCACGGGAAGGTATAACACCGGGGAGCTGTTTTTT.

J is TRBJ2-2 and V is TRBV7-2; D could derive from TRBD1 or TRBD2 (5 bases each). Trimming pared 6 bases from V and 0 bases from J, leaving 14 bases between. CDR1 and CDR2 from the germline V gene are SGHTA and FQGNSA. The CDR3 contains 16 residues. Here the CDR3 DNA reads TGTGCCAGCAGGTCATTCGGGACGGCGAACACCGGGGAGCTGTTTTTT. Its protein is CASRSFGTANTGELFF.

This clonotype was observed a few times. The V gene is TRBV6-2 or TRBV6-3, the J gene TRBJ2-5, with a possible D match to TRBD1 (6 bases). CDR3 length: 13 residues. Per germline, CDR1 MNHEY and CDR2 SVGEGT. With 6 bases removed from V and 7 bases from J, the gap between germline ends came to 15 bases. DNA of the CDR3: TGTGCCAGCAGCTCAGGACAGCCAGGGACCCAGTACTTC. It yields the protein CASSSGQPGTQYF.

The chain recombines TRBV18 with TRBJ2-1; D uncertain. This CDR3 has 16 residues. From germline, CDR1 is KGHSH and CDR2 LQKENI. Deletions cut 3 bases from V and 1 base from J, with 13 bases between. CDR3 residues: CASSPPHRRSYNEQFF. In DNA, the CDR3 is TGTGCCAGCTCACCTCCCCACCGTAGATCCTACAATGAGCAGTTCTTC.

V gene TRBV7-2 combines with J gene TRBJ2-2; weak D call: TRBD2 (7 bases). Germline CDR1 is SGHTA and CDR2 is FQGNSA. Between the trimmed V and J ends, which lost 5 bases and 5 bases, there was a span of 18 bases. This CDR3 spans 16 amino acids. In DNA, the CDR3 is TGTGCCAGCAGCCTGAGGGGGGGGGGGCCAACCGGGGAGCTGTTTTTT. Amino acids: CASSLRGGGPTGELFF.

This clonotype showed up just a few times. The V call is TRBV7-2, the J call TRBJ2-2; possible D gene TRBD2, 5 bases. Germline CDR1 is SGHTA and CDR2 is FQGNSA. V shed 4 bases and J shed 4 bases, with 10 bases lying between them. The CDR3 has 14 amino acids. This chain's CDR3 is CASSSTTFTGELFF. CDR3 nucleotide sequence: TGTGCCAGCAGCTCGACTACCTTCACCGGGGAGCTGTTTTTT.

The chain couples TRBV4-3 to TRBJ1-4, with TRBD1 as a possible D gene (5 bases). This CDR3 is 13 amino acids long. V dropped 0 bases and J dropped 10 bases, with 9 bases sitting between them. Germline lookup yields CDR1 LGHNA and CDR2 YSLEER. CDR3: CASSQEGEVKLFF. CDR3 nucleotide sequence: TGCGCCAGCAGCCAAGAAGGGGAAGTAAAACTGTTTTTT.

The V call is TRBV14, the J call TRBJ2-1, with 14 positions matching TRBD2. After removal of 7 bases from V and 6 bases from J, the junction contained 5 bases not matched to a gene. The length of the CDR3 is 15 residues. Germline V CDR1 and CDR2: SGHDN, FVKESK. CDR3 amino acids: CASTETSGGANEQFF. The CDR3 DNA reads as TGTGCCAGCACCGAGACTAGCGGGGGGGCCAATGAGCAGTTCTTC.

This clonotype has a handful of counts. V is TRBV7-9 and J is TRBJ2-5; D is perhaps TRBD2 (6 bases). The ends were cut back, 0 bases at V and 5 bases at J, with 16 bases in the middle. The CDR3 is 16 amino acids. Looked up from germline, CDR1 is SEHNR and CDR2 is FQNEAQ (reference sequence). The chain's CDR3 is CASSLAPPAGGETQYF. As DNA, the CDR3 is TGTGCCAGCAGCTTAGCCCCGCCGGCTGGGGGGGAGACCCAGTACTTC.

The table lists this clonotype with a few counts. This sequence joins TRBV7-6 and TRBJ1-4; D gene ambiguous. Germline CDR1 reads SGHVS; CDR2 reads FNYEAQ. The CDR3 consists of 17 residues. V gave up 1 base and J gave up 0 bases, with 12 bases separating them. CDR3 bases: TGTGCCAGCAGCTTAGTATTACAGCCTGCAACTAATGAAAAACTGTTTTTT. Translation gives CASSLVLQPATNEKLFF. Filled out from reference TRBV7-6 and TRBJ1-4, the complete variable domain reads GAGVSQSPRYKVTKRGQDVALRCDPISGHVSLYWYRQALGQGPEFLTYFNYEAQQDKSGLPNDRFSAERPEGSISTLTIQRTEQRDSAMYRCASSLVLQPATNEKLFFGSGTQLSVL.

The chain carries TRBV7-2 and TRBJ2-3, with a weak D call TRBD1 (5 bases). Per germline, CDR1 SGHTA and CDR2 FQGNSA. The CDR3 is 15 residues long. V dropped 3 bases and J dropped 2 bases, with 12 bases sitting between them. Here the CDR3 DNA reads TGTGCCAGCAGCTTGGGTGGACAAATCACAGATACGCAGTATTTT. It is translated as CASSLGGQITDTQYF.

This clonotype was seen a handful of times. This chain uses TRBV12-3 or TRBV12-4 with TRBJ1-4; no clear D gene. The V and J ends lost 8 bases and 6 bases respectively, with 10 bases between them. CDR3 length equals 12 residues. The chain's CDR3 is CASGEEYEKLFF. CDR3 DNA: TGTGCCAGCGGAGAGGAGTATGAAAAACTGTTTTTT.

CDR3 protein: CASSFGGRDRPYNEQFF. The CDR3 DNA reads TGTGCCAGCAGCTTCGGCGGACGGGACAGGCCGTACAATGAGCAGTTCTTC. The chain employs TRBV4-2 and TRBJ2-1, with 8 bases aligning to TRBD1. The junction had 13 bases not matched to a gene; V was cut back by 5 bases and J by 4 bases. The germline V gene encodes CDR1 LGHNA and CDR2 YNFKEQ. The CDR3 runs to 17 residues.

This clonotype was seen a handful of times. The V gene is TRBV12-3 or TRBV12-4, the J gene TRBJ1-5, with 7 bases matching TRBD1. V trimming: 7 bases; J trimming: 5 bases; junction bases outside the gene matches: 8. The CDR3 extends over 14 amino acids. The chain's CDR3 is CASTIRGRDQPQHF. The CDR3 DNA sequence: TGTGCCAGCACCATCAGGGGGAGAGATCAGCCCCAGCATTTT.

In its sample, this clonotype was seen many times. The CDR3 reads CASSALHTDTQYF. For the CDR3, the DNA is TGTGCCAGCAGCGCCCTTCACACAGATACGCAGTATTTT. This chain connects TRBV7-2 to TRBJ2-3; D ambiguous. Germline-derived CDR1 and CDR2 are SGHTA and FQGNSA. The CDR3 is made up of 13 amino acids. With 5 bases removed from V and 2 bases from J, the gap between germline ends came to 8 bases.

The chain employs TRBV7-2 and TRBJ2-3, with D maybe TRBD2 (6 bases). Trimming stripped 6 bases from V and 1 base from J, with 17 bases between. Germline CDR1 SGHTA, CDR2 FQGNSA. This CDR3 is 16 amino acids long. In nucleotides, the CDR3 is TGTGCCAGCAGTCCGAGGCGCGGGGCGCGCACAGATACGCAGTATTTT. Protein product: CASSPRRGARTDTQYF.

This clonotype was recorded a few times. The chain combines TRBV20-1 with TRBJ1-2, with 9 positions matching TRBD1. This CDR3 contains 14 residues. CDR1 is DFQATT, CDR2 SNEGSKA, per germline (reference sequence). J gave up 3 bases and V 5 bases, and 7 bases lay outside the gene matches. The CDR3 sequence is CSAGTGGSDYGYTF. For the CDR3, the DNA is TGCAGTGCTGGTACAGGGGGCAGTGACTATGGCTACACCTTC.